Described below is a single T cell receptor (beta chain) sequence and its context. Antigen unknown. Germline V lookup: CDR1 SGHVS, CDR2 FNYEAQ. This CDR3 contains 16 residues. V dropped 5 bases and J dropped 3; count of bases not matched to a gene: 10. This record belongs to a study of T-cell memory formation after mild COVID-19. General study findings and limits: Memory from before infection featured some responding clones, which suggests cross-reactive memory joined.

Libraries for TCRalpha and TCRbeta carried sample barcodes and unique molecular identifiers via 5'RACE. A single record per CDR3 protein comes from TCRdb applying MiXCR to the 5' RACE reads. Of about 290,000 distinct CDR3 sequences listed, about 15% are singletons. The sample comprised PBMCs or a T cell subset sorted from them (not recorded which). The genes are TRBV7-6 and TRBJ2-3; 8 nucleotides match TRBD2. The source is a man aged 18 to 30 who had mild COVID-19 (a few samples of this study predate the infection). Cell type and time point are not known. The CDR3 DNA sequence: TGTGCCAGCAGCCTCAACCAAGCGGGGGTTACAGATACGCAGTATTTT. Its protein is CASSLNQAGVTDTQYF.